The clone carrying this T cell receptor beta chain was found a few times. Its target is unknown. Researchers amplified the TCR beta CDR3 regions from RNA transcripts. Using the HTBI primer set, a first-round RT-PCR was run on the TCR CDR3. TCRdb re-analysed the multiplex PCR reads in MiXCR, keeping a single row per CDR3 protein. Among roughly 840,000 distinct CDR3 sequences listed, 38% were seen once. Those patients with uncontrolled infection, other autoimmune disease, pregnancy or lactation were excluded. Trimming removed 0 bases from V and 4 bases from J, with 18 bases in between. This CDR3 is built from 16 residues. From germline, CDR1 is SQVTM and CDR2 ANQGSEA. This entry comes from a study of T cells in Graves' hyperthyroidism and ophthalmopathy. Study findings and constraints: Most thyroid clonotypes expanded above 0.001 appeared in blood too.

This TCR came from a man aged 18 to 29 with Graves' hyperthyroidism. Sequencing was performed on blood. The gene calls are TRBV29-1 and TRBJ1-1; the D gene is possibly TRBD1 (5 bases). CDR3: CSVEDWGRRGGTEAFF. The CDR3 DNA sequence: TGCAGCGTTGAAGATTGGGGTCGGCGTGGGGGCACTGAAGCTTTCTTT.